The clone carrying this TCR beta chain was seen only a few times. The sample comes from a study of T-cell reconstitution after alpha-beta-depleted transplantation in children. The library targeted TCRbeta and was prepared with unique molecular identifiers. TCRdb fed the PCR reads into MiXCR, producing one record per CDR3 protein. The repertoire holds about 370,000 distinct CDR3 sequences, with approximately 20% as singletons. The germline V gene has CDR1 KGHSH and CDR2 LQKENI. The V segment lost 5 bases and the J segment 7 bases; nucleotides outside the gene matches: 7. This CDR3 region has 14 residues.

Here the sequenced sample was PBMCs from the stem cell graft donor, taken from the stem cell graft. V and J are TRBV18 and TRBJ1-2; 10 positions agree with TRBD1. The source of this sequence is a human donor who donated a stem cell graft to a child with acute myeloid leukemia. In DNA, the CDR3 is TGTGCCAGCTCAAGGGACAGGGGTATCGGTGGCTACACCTTC. Protein sequence: CASSRDRGIGGYTF.